This T cell receptor (beta chain) is from a study of blood T cell repertoires in COVID-19. TCRdb's copy holds only in-frame clones and misses some; the assay was immunoSEQ multiplex PCR. The sample carries 100,000 to 150,000 clones, about four fifths recorded once. The sample comprised peripheral blood. This TCR derives from a woman in her twenties or thirties who had recovered from COVID-19.

The DNA for the CDR3 is TGTGCCAGCAGCCCCGGACAGGGGAGGTCCCAAGAGACCCAGTACTTC. Its protein is CASSPGQGRSQETQYF. The V and J genes are TRBV3-1 (or the pseudogene TRBV3-2) and TRBJ2-5; 9 bases are shared with TRBD1. V lost 4 bases and J lost 1; bases outside the gene matches: 7. CDR3 length: 16 amino acids. Germline V lookup: CDR1 LGHDT, CDR2 YNNKEL (reference sequence).